These 23 T cell receptor beta chains came from one sample sequenced in a study of blood T cell repertoires in COVID-19. Only in-frame clones appear in the TCRdb table, and some are missing; sequencing was by immunoSEQ multiplex PCR. The repertoire holds approximately 81,000 clones, with around 88% as singletons. Material: PBMCs or T cells enriched from blood (not recorded which). These receptors all stem from a woman in her forties or fifties with acute COVID-19.

The genes are TRBV4-2 and TRBJ2-3, with TRBD2 identical over 8 bases. The ends lost 3 bases at V and 0 bases at J; junction bases unmatched: 5. The germline V gene encodes CDR1 LGHNA and CDR2 YNFKEQ. The CDR3 spans 16 residues. This CDR3 reads CASSHPLAASTDTQYF. CDR3 sequence (DNA): TGTGCCAGCAGCCACCCACTAGCGGCAAGCACAGATACGCAGTATTTT.

This clone has more than one count but fewer than ten. The rearrangement links TRBV5-4 to TRBJ2-2, with 10 nucleotides matching TRBD2. V lost 4 bases to trimming and J lost 0 bases; unmatched junction nucleotides: 3. This CDR3 has 16 amino acids. Germline values: CDR1 SGHNT, CDR2 YYREEE (reference sequence). The CDR3 reads CASSPGLAANTGELFF. CDR3 bases: TGTGCCAGCAGCCCTGGACTAGCGGCGAACACCGGGGAGCTGTTTTTT.

The chain joins TRBV7-8 to TRBJ2-7; TRBD1 agrees at 8 bases. Germline CDR1 SGHVS, CDR2 FQNEAQ. V lost 3 bases and J lost 5; bases outside the gene matches: 9. CDR3 size: 15 residues. The CDR3 sequence: CASSLGGQGAHEQYF. The CDR3 DNA is TGTGCCAGCAGCTTGGGAGGACAGGGTGCCCACGAGCAGTACTTC.

Details on this clone: Other DNA sequences within the sample encode an identical CDR3. The V and J genes are TRBV12-3 or TRBV12-4 and TRBJ2-5, with no clear D. V was clipped by 6 bases and J by 2 bases, with 4 bases between them. There are 11 residues in the CDR3. CDR3 amino acids: CASSRQETQYF. DNA for the CDR3: TGTGCCAGCAGCCGTCAAGAGACCCAGTACTTC.

The chain joins TRBV11-2 to TRBJ2-5; 8 bases align to TRBD1. Germline V lookup: CDR1 SGHAT, CDR2 FQNNGV. Germline trimming cut 6 bases from V and 5 bases from J; bases unmatched to any gene: 5. The CDR3 totals 13 residues. CDR3 loop: CASSTTGGETQYF. The CDR3 DNA reads TGTGCCAGCAGTACCACAGGGGGGGAGACCCAGTACTTC.

The chain joins TRBV7-9 to TRBJ2-1, with 14 bases identical to TRBD2. CDR1 SEHNR and CDR2 FQNEAQ come from the germline V gene (reference sequence). Trimming took 6 bases from V and 7 from J; bases not matched to a gene: 5. This CDR3 comprises 15 residues. DNA for the CDR3: TGTGCCAGCAGGATGGGACTAGCGGGAGAAAATGAGCAGTTCTTC. It translates to CASRMGLAGENEQFF.

J is TRBJ1-2 and V is TRBV19; 10 positions match TRBD1. V shed 7 bases and J 2 bases; nucleotides not matched to a gene: 4. This CDR3 is built from 14 residues. Germline V lookup: CDR1 LNHDA, CDR2 SQIVND (reference sequence). CDR3 in DNA: TGTGCCAGTACCTTGGGACAGGGGAACTATGGCTACACCTTC. Its protein product is CASTLGQGNYGYTF.

The V gene is TRBV29-1, the J gene TRBJ2-3; 8 bases align to TRBD2. The CDR3 spans 16 residues. Germline trimming cut 4 bases from V and 1 base from J; bases unmatched to any gene: 10. Germline-derived CDR1 and CDR2 are SQVTM and ANQGSEA. CDR3 sequence: CSVVIREGRGTDTQYF. The CDR3 nucleotides are TGCAGCGTTGTTATCCGGGAGGGCCGGGGCACAGATACGCAGTATTTT.

The V gene is TRBV7-6, the J gene TRBJ2-5; 16 bases are shared with TRBD2. V shed 4 bases, J shed 3 bases, and the junction held 14 bases outside the gene matches. Germline V gene lookup returns CDR1 SGHVS and CDR2 FNYEAQ. This CDR3 has 20 amino acids. This CDR3 is CASSSTGTSGRDWVEETQYF. For the CDR3, the DNA is TGTGCCAGCAGCTCGACCGGGACTAGCGGGAGGGACTGGGTGGAAGAGACCCAGTACTTC. The full variable domain, rest sourced from reference TRBV7-6 and TRBJ2-5, is GAGVSQSPRYKVTKRGQDVALRCDPISGHVSLYWYRQALGQGPEFLTYFNYEAQQDKSGLPNDRFSAERPEGSISTLTIQRTEQRDSAMYRCASSSTGTSGRDWVEETQYFGPGTRLLVL.

The chain links TRBV7-2 to TRBJ2-1; D possibly corresponds to TRBD1 (5 bases). CDR1 is SGHTA and CDR2 is FQGNSA in the germline V gene. The CDR3 has 16 amino acids. V lost 5 bases and J lost 6, with 20 bases in between. The CDR3 spells CASSPNVHSTGNEQFF. The CDR3 DNA sequence: TGTGCCAGCAGCCCAAACGTCCATTCTACAGGCAATGAGCAGTTCTTC.

The rearrangement links TRBV6-1 to TRBJ1-2; 7 nucleotides match TRBD1. Germline V lookup: CDR1 MNHNS, CDR2 SASEGT. The CDR3 has 14 residues. With 1 base clipped from V and 8 bases from J, the junction kept 7 bases outside the gene matches. The CDR3 DNA reads as TGTGCCAGCAGTGAAGTGGAGGGGGCAGGGGGCTACACCTTC. Translation: CASSEVEGAGGYTF.

This chain uses TRBV27 with TRBJ2-1; possibly TRBD2 for D (6 bases). Trimming removed 7 bases at V and 3 bases at J, with 13 bases between. The CDR3 has 14 amino acids. The germline V gene has CDR1 MNHEY and CDR2 SMNVEV (reference sequence). CDR3 protein: CASTFGGNYNEQFF. Written as DNA, the CDR3 is TGTGCCAGCACCTTTGGAGGGAACTACAATGAGCAGTTCTTC.

This chain uses TRBV27 with TRBJ1-1; D remains unclear. The CDR3 is 14 residues long. Trimming left V 5 bases short and J 1 base short, with 11 bases between. The V gene's germline CDR1 is MNHEY and CDR2 SMNVEV (reference sequence). The CDR3 DNA sequence: TGTGCCAGCAGTCCCTCCAGACAGAACACTGAAGCTTTCTTT. Amino acid sequence: CASSPSRQNTEAFF.

The chain is built from TRBV30 and TRBJ1-4, with 8 bases that match TRBD1. This CDR3 is built from 14 residues. The trim removed 6 bases at V and 10 bases at J, leaving 13 bases unmatched. CDR1 and CDR2 (germline): GTSNPN, SVGIG (reference sequence). CDR3 DNA sequence: TGTGCCTGCACCCCCCAGGGGGCTACGGGAAAACTGTTTTTT. Encoded protein: CACTPQGATGKLFF.

The rearrangement links TRBV6-5 to TRBJ1-1; TRBD1 matches at 11 bases. Looked up from germline, CDR1 is MNHEY and CDR2 is SVGAGI. V lost 5 bases, J lost 7 bases, and 6 bases stayed unmatched. CDR3 length: 14 amino acids. CDR3 loop: CASSRGQGAGEAFF. In nucleotides, the CDR3 is TGTGCCAGCAGTCGTGGACAGGGGGCAGGTGAAGCTTTCTTT.

The chain carries TRBV6-4 and TRBJ2-1, with 9 bases identical to TRBD1. The CDR3 has 15 residues. Per germline, CDR1 MRHNA and CDR2 SNTAGT. Trimming at V came to 6 bases and at J to 5 bases, leaving 8 bases not matched to a gene. The CDR3 loop reads CASSGTGSVHNEQFF. In nucleotides, the CDR3 is TGTGCCAGCAGCGGGACAGGGTCGGTGCACAATGAGCAGTTCTTC.

This sequence joins TRBV2 and TRBJ1-2, with 7 bases fitting TRBD1. Germline V gives CDR1 SNHLY, CDR2 FYNNEI. The CDR3 length is 13 residues. Trimming at V came to 6 bases and at J to 5 bases, leaving 6 bases not matched to a gene. The CDR3 spells CASREGAGYGYTF. As DNA, the CDR3 is TGTGCCAGCAGAGAGGGGGCTGGGTATGGCTACACCTTC.

This chain uses TRBV3-1 (or the pseudogene TRBV3-2) with TRBJ2-1; 14 bases are shared with TRBD2. The germline V gene has CDR1 LGHDT and CDR2 YNNKEL (reference sequence). This CDR3 contains 17 residues. V shed 1 base, J shed 9 bases, and the junction held 8 bases outside the gene matches. The CDR3 coding sequence is TGTGCCAGCAGCCAAGGGTGGGGACTAGCGGGGGACGGTGAGCAGTTCTTC. Protein: CASSQGWGLAGDGEQFF.

This clone was seen a single time. This sequence joins TRBV5-1 and TRBJ2-5; D is possibly TRBD1 (6 bases). CDR1 and CDR2 from the germline V gene are SGHRS and YFSETQ. Trimming left V 2 bases short and J 5 bases short, with 10 bases between. The CDR3 sequence is 13 residues long. CDR3 sequence: CASSFTGLETQYF. CDR3 sequence (DNA): TGCGCCAGCAGCTTCACAGGGCTGGAGACCCAGTACTTC.

CDR3 sequence (DNA): TGTGCCAGCAGCGCCGGACTAGCGGGGAGGTTTGATACGCAGTATTTT. Its translation is CASSAGLAGRFDTQYF. The genes are TRBV5-4 and TRBJ2-3; the match to TRBD2 covers 12 bases. The CDR3 is 16 amino acids. Losses at the gene ends were 4 bases for V and 6 bases for J; bases not matched to a gene: 9. The germline gives CDR1 SGHNT, CDR2 YYREEE (reference sequence).

J is TRBJ2-7 and V is TRBV5-8; D gene uncertain. Trimming left V 2 bases short and J 10 bases short, with 10 bases between. CDR3 length: 11 amino acids. Germline-derived CDR1 and CDR2 are SGHTS and YDEGEE. The CDR3 sequence is CASSLAPNQYF. The CDR3 nucleotides are TGTGCCAGCAGCTTAGCGCCCAATCAGTACTTC. Full variable domain (remainder filled in from reference TRBV5-8 and TRBJ2-7): EAGVTQSPTHLIKTRGQQATLRCSPISGHTSVYWYQQALGLGLQFLLWYDEGEERNRGNFPPRFSGRQFPNYSSELNVNALELEDSALYLCASSLAPNQYFGPGTRLTVT.

This clone has a single count. The chain recombines TRBV18 with TRBJ2-1; D is undetermined. Germline V gives CDR1 KGHSH, CDR2 LQKENI. The V end was cut by 0 bases, the J end by 6 bases, with 12 bases between. The CDR3 runs 15 residues. The CDR3 loop is CASSPPPRNVNEQFF. The CDR3, as DNA: TGTGCCAGCTCACCACCCCCCAGGAACGTCAATGAGCAGTTCTTC.

The V gene is TRBV2, the J gene TRBJ1-2; D not certain. The CDR3 spans 13 residues. In germline, CDR1 is SNHLY, CDR2 FYNNEI. Trimming removed 2 bases at V and 5 bases at J, with 9 bases between. The CDR3 DNA reads as TGTGCCAGCAGTGAACTGGCGGTTTATGGCTACACCTTC. Encoded protein: CASSELAVYGYTF.